Presented here are 27 T cell receptor beta chains from one specimen sequenced in a study of blood T cells in healthy people across ages. It was with a sample-barcoded 5' primer and a J-beta primer mix that a second PCR of about 6 to 12 cycles was run. TCRdb re-derived calls from the 5' RACE reads in MiXCR, one entry per CDR3 protein. The top ten hold about 4% of the sample, which has around 1,600,000 distinct CDR3 sequences, 42% seen once. The sample taken for sequencing was blood. Receptors originate from a woman aged 18-29 years in good health.

This clonotype was recorded at least ten times. CDR3: CASSVGWGRSDTQYF. The CDR3 bases are TGTGCCAGCAGCGTAGGGTGGGGGAGGTCAGATACGCAGTATTTT. The genes are TRBV9 and TRBJ2-3; tentatively, D is TRBD2 (6 bases). V was cut by 0 bases and J by 4 bases, with 12 bases left in between. The CDR3 sequence is 15 residues long. Germline V CDR1 and CDR2: SGDLS, YYNGEE.

This clonotype has more than one count but fewer than ten. The J gene is TRBJ1-6, the V gene TRBV10-3; 7 positions match TRBD1. Losses at the gene ends were 3 bases for V and 9 bases for J; bases not matched to a gene: 8. The CDR3 loop spans 15 amino acids. The germline V gene encodes CDR1 ENHRY and CDR2 SYGVKD. This chain's CDR3 is CAISDIGQAVSPLHF. In nucleotides, the CDR3 is TGTGCCATCAGTGATATCGGACAGGCCGTTTCACCCCTCCACTTT.

This sequence joins TRBV7-2 and TRBJ1-2; D may be TRBD1 (6 bases). Trimming stripped 4 bases from V and 6 bases from J, with 12 bases between. Germline values: CDR1 SGHTA, CDR2 FQGNSA. The CDR3 loop spans 13 amino acids. This chain's CDR3 is CASSSDRTHGYTF. The CDR3 DNA sequence: TGTGCCAGCAGCTCAGACAGGACGCATGGCTACACCTTC. The full variable domain, its missing parts supplied by reference TRBV7-2 and TRBJ1-2, is GAGVSQSPSNKVTEKGKDVELRCDPISGHTALYWYRQSLGQGLEFLIYFQGNSAPDKSGLPSDRFSAERTGGSVSTLTIQRTQQEDSAVYLCASSSDRTHGYTFGSGTRLTVV.

The chain is built from TRBV5-6 and TRBJ2-3; 8 nucleotides match TRBD2. Germline CDR1 is SGHDT and CDR2 is YYEEEE. CDR3 length equals 16 residues. With 2 bases clipped from V and 0 bases from J, the junction kept 5 bases outside the gene matches. The CDR3 nucleotides read TGTGCCAGCAGCTTCCCCGCGGGGGGAAGCACAGATACGCAGTATTTT. As protein: CASSFPAGGSTDTQYF.

Regarding this clonotype: The junction and the germline gene differ at one end; a read error may be behind it. J is TRBJ1-2 and V is TRBV10-3; D is ambiguous. CDR1 and CDR2 from the germline V gene are ENHRY and SYGVKD. The CDR3 loop spans 13 amino acids. The CDR3 bases are TGTGCCATCACTGAGCAGGTGACCTATGGCTACACCTTC. Translating gives CAITEQVTYGYTF.

This clonotype has only a few counts. This chain joins TRBV7-2 and TRBJ1-2; possible D gene TRBD1, 5 bases. From germline, CDR1 is SGHTA and CDR2 FQGNSA. V lost 6 bases and J 8 bases, leaving 19 bases between the germline ends. The CDR3 covers 14 residues. The CDR3 coding sequence is TGTGCCAGCAGTTTTAGGTCCCAGGGAAAGGGCTACACCTTC. It codes for CASSFRSQGKGYTF. Full variable domain (missing parts from reference TRBV7-2 and TRBJ1-2): GAGVSQSPSNKVTEKGKDVELRCDPISGHTALYWYRQSLGQGLEFLIYFQGNSAPDKSGLPSDRFSAERTGGSVSTLTIQRTQQEDSAVYLCASSFRSQGKGYTFGSGTRLTVV.

This clonotype showed up just a few times. V usage is TRBV20-1 and J usage is TRBJ1-6; D remains unclear. V dropped 3 bases and J dropped 8 bases, with 11 bases sitting between them. Germline-derived CDR1 and CDR2 are DFQATT and SNEGSKA (reference sequence). The CDR3 sequence is 13 residues long. The CDR3 reads CSASEDNYSPLHF. Written as DNA, the CDR3 is TGCAGTGCTAGCGAGGATAACTATTCACCCCTCCACTTT.

The chain recombines TRBV12-3 or TRBV12-4 with TRBJ1-2, with D possibly being TRBD1 (6 bases). CDR3 size: 14 residues. V lost 3 bases and J 4 bases, leaving 12 bases between the germline ends. CDR3 sequence: CASSFYRESYGYTF. The CDR3 bases are TGTGCCAGCAGTTTTTACAGGGAAAGCTATGGCTACACCTTC.

The genes are TRBV9 and TRBJ2-3; possible D gene TRBD2, 5 bases. The V gene's germline CDR1 is SGDLS and CDR2 YYNGEE. The CDR3 is 15 amino acids. The V end lost 4 bases, the J end lost 4 bases, and 16 bases lay between the germline ends. CDR3 sequence (DNA): TGTGCCAGCAGCCCTTCTTCGGGGAGTCCAGATACGCAGTATTTT. Amino acids: CASSPSSGSPDTQYF.

The gene calls are TRBV9 and TRBJ2-1; 7 nucleotides line up with TRBD1. The trim removed 1 base at V and 7 bases at J, leaving 11 bases unmatched. The CDR3 spans 16 residues. CDR1 is SGDLS and CDR2 is YYNGEE in the germline V gene. The CDR3 coding sequence is TGTGCCAGCAGCGTATATGCAGGTCTCAGGGGGAATGAGCAGTTCTTC. It yields the protein CASSVYAGLRGNEQFF. Full variable domain (outside the CDR3, taken from reference TRBV9 and TRBJ2-1): DSGVTQTPKHLITATGQRVTLRCSPRSGDLSVYWYQQSLDQGLQFLIQYYNGEERAKGNILERFSAQQFPDLHSELNLSSLELGDSALYFCASSVYAGLRGNEQFFGPGTRLTVL.

The chain carries TRBV4-3 and TRBJ1-4, with D possibly matching TRBD1 (6 bases). Between the trimmed V and J ends, which lost 2 bases and 5 bases, there was a span of 18 bases. The CDR3 runs 17 residues. The V gene's germline CDR1 is LGHNA and CDR2 YSLEER. The chain's CDR3 is CASSQRGPGTPNEKLFF. CDR3 nucleotides: TGCGCCAGCAGCCAAAGGGGCCCCGGGACACCAAATGAAAAACTGTTTTTT.

This clonotype came up once. The genes are TRBV3-1 and TRBJ2-1; 8 nucleotides agree with TRBD2. J was trimmed by 4 bases and V by 5 bases; bases with no gene match: 7. This CDR3 comprises 15 residues. CDR1 and CDR2 from the germline V gene are LGHDT and YNNKEL (reference sequence). CDR3 bases: TGTGCCAGCAGCGAGACTAGCGCGGAATACAATGAGCAGTTCTTC. It yields the protein CASSETSAEYNEQFF.

This chain uses TRBV9 with TRBJ1-2, with a tentative D call TRBD1 (6 bases). This CDR3 is 13 amino acids long. CDR1 is SGDLS, CDR2 YYNGEE, per germline. The ends were cut back, 1 base at V and 6 bases at J, with 10 bases in the middle. The CDR3 DNA reads as TGTGCCAGCAGCGTAACAGGGAGTGATGGCTACACCTTC. Amino acids: CASSVTGSDGYTF.

This chain connects TRBV4-3 to TRBJ1-2; TRBD1 might be the D (6 bases). In germline, CDR1 is LGHNA, CDR2 YSLEER. Trimming took 0 bases from V and 8 from J, leaving 13 bases between them. There are 14 residues in the CDR3. The CDR3: CASSQDRTARGYTF. The CDR3 region has the DNA TGCGCCAGCAGCCAAGACCGGACAGCCCGGGGCTACACCTTC.

Concerning this clonotype itself: The junction shows a germline mismatch at one end, possibly a read error. This chain joins TRBV12-3 or TRBV12-4 and TRBJ2-3; no definite D call. CDR3 length: 15 amino acids. CDR3 loop: CASSRGRLEADTQYF. The CDR3 DNA reads TGTGCCAGCAGTCGTGGACGATTAGAAGCAGATACGCAATATTTT.

The CDR3 DNA reads as TGTGCCAGCAGTAGAACAGGGTCCGGACAAGCTTTCTTT. Translating it yields CASSRTGSGQAFF. The chain is built from TRBV12-3 or TRBV12-4 and TRBJ1-1, with D possibly TRBD1 on 6 matching bases. The CDR3 has 13 residues. Trimming pared 5 bases from V and 9 bases from J, leaving 16 bases between.

The chain combines TRBV20-1 with TRBJ2-3; TRBD2 is a possible D gene (5 bases). CDR1 DFQATT and CDR2 SNEGSKA come from the germline V gene (reference sequence). With 5 bases removed from V and 4 bases from J, the gap between germline ends came to 16 bases. The CDR3 is 14 residues long. The CDR3 sequence: CSAPTGIGADTQYF. CDR3 DNA: TGCAGTGCTCCCACGGGGATAGGAGCAGATACGCAGTATTTT.

J is TRBJ2-1 and V is TRBV2, with D maybe TRBD1 (6 bases). Trimming left V 6 bases short and J 4 bases short, with 25 bases between. The length of the CDR3 is 18 residues. Looked up from germline, CDR1 is SNHLY and CDR2 is FYNNEI. The CDR3 DNA follows: TGTGCCAGCAGCGAATCCGGGACAAGTGCCCCTTCGTACAATGAGCAGTTCTTC. Translating gives CASSESGTSAPSYNEQFF.

This chain connects TRBV7-9 to TRBJ1-2; possible D gene TRBD1, 6 bases. Germline V gene lookup returns CDR1 SEHNR and CDR2 FQNEAQ (reference sequence). The CDR3 length is 15 residues. Trimming removed 0 bases at V and 8 bases at J, with 16 bases between. CDR3: CASSLASGHSKGYTF. The DNA for the CDR3 is TGTGCCAGCAGCTTAGCGTCGGGACATTCTAAGGGCTACACCTTC.

The chain is built from TRBV6-1 and TRBJ2-4; maybe TRBD1 (6 bases). Per the germline V gene, CDR1 is MNHNS and CDR2 is SASEGT. V lost 7 bases and J lost 0, with 10 bases in between. CDR3 length equals 14 residues. The CDR3 reads CASNQGIAKNIQYF. The CDR3, as DNA: TGTGCCAGCAACCAGGGGATAGCCAAAAACATTCAGTACTTC.

The sample holds a few counts of this clonotype. The V call is TRBV12-3 or TRBV12-4, the J call TRBJ1-5, with D uncertain. The germline V and J ends were trimmed by 5 bases and 1 base, with 12 bases remaining between them. There are 15 residues in the CDR3. The CDR3 spells CASSPRQASNQPQHF. The CDR3 bases are TGTGCCAGCAGTCCTCGGCAGGCGAGCAATCAGCCCCAGCATTTT.

The rearrangement joins TRBV30 to TRBJ1-5; TRBD1 might be the D (6 bases). Trimming removed 3 bases from V and 0 bases from J, with 9 bases in between. From germline, CDR1 is GTSNPN and CDR2 SVGIG (reference sequence). The length of the CDR3 is 14 residues. In nucleotides, the CDR3 is TGTGCCTGGAGCAGGACAGCTAGCAATCAGCCCCAGCATTTT. Translated, it gives CAWSRTASNQPQHF.

This chain links TRBV4-1 with TRBJ2-7; D gene unclear. CDR1 is MGHRA, CDR2 YSYEKL, per germline. This CDR3 has 13 residues. Between the trimmed V and J ends, which lost 4 bases and 4 bases, there was a span of 11 bases. The CDR3 nucleotides read TGCGCCAGCAGCCTTAACACGCAGTACGAGCAGTACTTC. Translation: CASSLNTQYEQYF.

The genes are TRBV3-1 and TRBJ2-3; 7 bases line up with TRBD2. V lost 3 bases, J lost 2 bases, and 8 bases stayed unmatched. Germline CDR1 and CDR2: LGHDT and YNNKEL (reference sequence). The CDR3 has 16 amino acids. The CDR3 bases are TGTGCCAGCAGCCAGGAGCGGGGACTGCACACAGATACGCAGTATTTT. It specifies CASSQERGLHTDTQYF.

This clonotype has just a few counts. The chain joins TRBV7-3 to TRBJ1-1; the D is unclear. This CDR3 spans 13 amino acids. V was trimmed by 3 bases and J by 4 bases, leaving 9 bases between them. Germline lookup yields CDR1 SGHTA and CDR2 FQGTGA. CDR3 sequence (DNA): TGTGCCAGCAGCTTGCGGGGAAGCACTGAAGCTTTCTTT. Protein sequence: CASSLRGSTEAFF.

This clonotype has a single count. V gene TRBV9 combines with J gene TRBJ1-6; D uncertain. Germline V gives CDR1 SGDLS, CDR2 YYNGEE. This CDR3 spans 13 amino acids. Trimming removed 2 bases from V and 10 bases from J, with 10 bases in between. The DNA of the CDR3 is TGTGCCAGCAGCGTTGGCTCGGGATCACCCCTCCACTTT. Residues: CASSVGSGSPLHF. Complete variable domain (other parts from reference TRBV9 and TRBJ1-6): DSGVTQTPKHLITATGQRVTLRCSPRSGDLSVYWYQQSLDQGLQFLIQYYNGEERAKGNILERFSAQQFPDLHSELNLSSLELGDSALYFCASSVGSGSPLHFGNGTRLTVT.

This clonotype was found a few times. V and J are TRBV20-1 and TRBJ2-2, with 11 bases lining up with TRBD1. The germline CDR1 and CDR2 sequences are DFQATT and SNEGSKA (reference sequence). V was pared by 3 bases and J by 3 bases, with 3 bases of the junction left unmatched. The CDR3 spans 15 residues. In DNA, the CDR3 is TGCAGTGCTAGGGAGGGACAGGGGGACACCGGGGAGCTGTTTTTT. This translates into CSAREGQGDTGELFF.